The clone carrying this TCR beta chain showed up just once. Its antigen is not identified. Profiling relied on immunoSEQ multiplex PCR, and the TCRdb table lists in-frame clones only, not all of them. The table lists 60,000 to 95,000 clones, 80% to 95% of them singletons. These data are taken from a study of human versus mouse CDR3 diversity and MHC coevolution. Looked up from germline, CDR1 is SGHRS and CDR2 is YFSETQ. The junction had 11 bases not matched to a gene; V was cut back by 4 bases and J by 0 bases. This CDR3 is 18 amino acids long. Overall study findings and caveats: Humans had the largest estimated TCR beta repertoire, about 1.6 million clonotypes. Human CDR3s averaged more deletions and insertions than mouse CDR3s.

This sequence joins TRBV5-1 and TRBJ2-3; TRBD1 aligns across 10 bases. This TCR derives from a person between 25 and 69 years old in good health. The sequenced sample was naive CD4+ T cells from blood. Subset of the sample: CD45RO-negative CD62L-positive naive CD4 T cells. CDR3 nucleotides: TGCGCCAGCAGCGGGGGACAGGGGAAGTTGTATAGCACAGATACGCAGTATTTT. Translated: CASSGGQGKLYSTDTQYF.